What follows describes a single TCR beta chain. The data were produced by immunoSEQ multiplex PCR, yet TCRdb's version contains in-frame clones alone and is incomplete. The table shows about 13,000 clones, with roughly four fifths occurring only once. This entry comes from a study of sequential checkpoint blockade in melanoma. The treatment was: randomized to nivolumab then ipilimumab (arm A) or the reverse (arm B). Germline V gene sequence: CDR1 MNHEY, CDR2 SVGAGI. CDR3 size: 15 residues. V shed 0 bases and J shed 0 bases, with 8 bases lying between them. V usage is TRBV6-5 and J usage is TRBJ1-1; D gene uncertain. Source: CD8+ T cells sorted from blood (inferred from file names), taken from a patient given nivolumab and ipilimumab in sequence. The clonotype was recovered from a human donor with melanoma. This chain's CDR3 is CASSYSPGLNTEAFF. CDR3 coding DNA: TGTGCCAGCAGTTACTCACCCGGGTTGAACACTGAAGCTTTCTTT.